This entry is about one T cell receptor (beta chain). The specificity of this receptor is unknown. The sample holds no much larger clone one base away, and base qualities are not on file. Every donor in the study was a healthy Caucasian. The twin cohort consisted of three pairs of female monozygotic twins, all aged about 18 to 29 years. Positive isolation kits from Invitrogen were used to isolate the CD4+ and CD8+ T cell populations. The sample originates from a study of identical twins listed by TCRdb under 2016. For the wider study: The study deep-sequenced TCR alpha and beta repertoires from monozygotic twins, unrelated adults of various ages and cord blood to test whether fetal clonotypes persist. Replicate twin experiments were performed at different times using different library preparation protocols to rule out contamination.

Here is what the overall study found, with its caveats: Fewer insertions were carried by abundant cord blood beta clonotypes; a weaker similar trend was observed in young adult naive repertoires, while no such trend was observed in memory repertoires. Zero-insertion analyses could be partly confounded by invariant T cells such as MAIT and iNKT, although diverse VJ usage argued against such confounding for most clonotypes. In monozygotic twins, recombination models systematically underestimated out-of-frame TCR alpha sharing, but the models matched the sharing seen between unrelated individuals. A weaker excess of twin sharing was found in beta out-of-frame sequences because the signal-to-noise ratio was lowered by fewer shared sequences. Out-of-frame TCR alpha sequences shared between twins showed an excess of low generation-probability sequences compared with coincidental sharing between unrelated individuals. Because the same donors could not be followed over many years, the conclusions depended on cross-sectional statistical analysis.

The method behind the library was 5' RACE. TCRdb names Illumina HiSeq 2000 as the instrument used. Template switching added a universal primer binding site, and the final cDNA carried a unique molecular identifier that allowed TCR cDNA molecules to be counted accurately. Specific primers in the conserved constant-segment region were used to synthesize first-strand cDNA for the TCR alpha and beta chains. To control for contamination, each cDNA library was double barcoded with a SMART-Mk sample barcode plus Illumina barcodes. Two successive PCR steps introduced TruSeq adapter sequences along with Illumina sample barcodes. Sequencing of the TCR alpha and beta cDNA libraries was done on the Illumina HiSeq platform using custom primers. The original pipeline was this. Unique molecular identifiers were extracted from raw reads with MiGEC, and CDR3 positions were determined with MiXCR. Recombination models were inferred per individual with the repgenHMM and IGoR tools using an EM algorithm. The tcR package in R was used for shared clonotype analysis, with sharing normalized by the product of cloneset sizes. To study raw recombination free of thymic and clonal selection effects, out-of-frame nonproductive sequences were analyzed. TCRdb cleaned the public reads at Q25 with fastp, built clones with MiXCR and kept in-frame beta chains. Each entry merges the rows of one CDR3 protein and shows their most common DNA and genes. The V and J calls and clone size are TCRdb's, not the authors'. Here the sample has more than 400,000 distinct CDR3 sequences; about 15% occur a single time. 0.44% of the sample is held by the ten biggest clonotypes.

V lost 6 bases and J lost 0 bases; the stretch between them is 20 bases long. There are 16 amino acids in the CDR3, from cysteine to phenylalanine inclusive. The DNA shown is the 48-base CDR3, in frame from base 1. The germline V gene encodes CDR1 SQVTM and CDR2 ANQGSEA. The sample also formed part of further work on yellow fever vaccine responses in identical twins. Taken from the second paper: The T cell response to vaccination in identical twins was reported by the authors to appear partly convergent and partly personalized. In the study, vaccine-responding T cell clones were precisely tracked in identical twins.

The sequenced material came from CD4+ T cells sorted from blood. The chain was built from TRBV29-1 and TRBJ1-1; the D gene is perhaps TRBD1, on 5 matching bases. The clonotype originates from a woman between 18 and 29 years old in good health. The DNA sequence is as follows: TGCAGCGTCCACCGGGGTAGGGGAAGAATGAACACTGAAGCTTTCTTT. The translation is CSVHRGRGRMNTEAFF.